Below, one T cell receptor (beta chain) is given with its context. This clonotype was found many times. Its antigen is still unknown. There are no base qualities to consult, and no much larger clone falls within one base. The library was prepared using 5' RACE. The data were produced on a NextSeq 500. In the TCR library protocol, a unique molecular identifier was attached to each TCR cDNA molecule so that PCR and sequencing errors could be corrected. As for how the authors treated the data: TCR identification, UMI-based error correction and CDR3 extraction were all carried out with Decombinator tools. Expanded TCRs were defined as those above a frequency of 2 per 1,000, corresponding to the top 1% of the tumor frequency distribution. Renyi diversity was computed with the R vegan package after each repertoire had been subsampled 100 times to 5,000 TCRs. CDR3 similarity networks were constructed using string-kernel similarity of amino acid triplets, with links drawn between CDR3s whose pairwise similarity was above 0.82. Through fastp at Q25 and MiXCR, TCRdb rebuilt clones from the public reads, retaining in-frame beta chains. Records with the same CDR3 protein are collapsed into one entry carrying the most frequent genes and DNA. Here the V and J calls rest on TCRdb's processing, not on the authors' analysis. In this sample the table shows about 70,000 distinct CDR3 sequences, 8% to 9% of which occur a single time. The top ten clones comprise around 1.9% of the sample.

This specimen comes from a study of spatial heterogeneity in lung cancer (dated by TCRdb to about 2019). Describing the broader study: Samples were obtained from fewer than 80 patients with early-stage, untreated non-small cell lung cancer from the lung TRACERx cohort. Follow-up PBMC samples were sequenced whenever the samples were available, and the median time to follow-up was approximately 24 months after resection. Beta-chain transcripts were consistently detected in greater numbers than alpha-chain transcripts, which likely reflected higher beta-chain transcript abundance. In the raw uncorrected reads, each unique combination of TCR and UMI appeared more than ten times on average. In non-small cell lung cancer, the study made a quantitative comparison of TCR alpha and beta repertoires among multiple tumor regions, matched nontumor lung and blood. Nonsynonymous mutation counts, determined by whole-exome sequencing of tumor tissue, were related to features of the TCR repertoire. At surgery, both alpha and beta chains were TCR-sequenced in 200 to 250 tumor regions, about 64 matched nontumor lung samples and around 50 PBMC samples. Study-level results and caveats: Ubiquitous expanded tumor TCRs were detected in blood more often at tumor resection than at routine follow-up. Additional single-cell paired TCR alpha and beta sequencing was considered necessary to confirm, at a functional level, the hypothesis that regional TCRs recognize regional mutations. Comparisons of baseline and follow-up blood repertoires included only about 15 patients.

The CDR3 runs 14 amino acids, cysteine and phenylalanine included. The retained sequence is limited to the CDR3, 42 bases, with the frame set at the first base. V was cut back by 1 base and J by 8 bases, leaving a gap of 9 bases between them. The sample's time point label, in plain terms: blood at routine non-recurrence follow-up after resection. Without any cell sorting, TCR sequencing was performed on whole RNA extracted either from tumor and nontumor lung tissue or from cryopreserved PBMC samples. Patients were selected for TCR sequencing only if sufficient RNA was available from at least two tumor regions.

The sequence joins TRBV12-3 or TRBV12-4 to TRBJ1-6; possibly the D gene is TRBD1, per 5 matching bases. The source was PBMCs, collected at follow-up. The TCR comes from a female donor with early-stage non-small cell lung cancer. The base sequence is TGTGCCAGCAGTTTAGGGGACCGATATTCACCCCTCCACTTT. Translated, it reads CASSLGDRYSPLHF.